The 22 T cell receptor beta chains in this list originate from one sample, sequenced in a study of cytomegalovirus exposure and HLA in healthy donors. PCR employed 60 Vbeta and 13 Jbeta primers. Profiled with immunoSEQ multiplex PCR; TCRdb holds only in-frame clones, not every one. The data hold roughly 120,000 clones, with about four fifths observed a single time. Sequenced input: PBMCs. These receptors were obtained from a man between 25 and 39 years old in good health and CMV-seropositive.

The rearrangement uses TRBV28 and TRBJ1-1; a possible D gene is TRBD1 (5 bases). V gave up 2 bases and J gave up 5 bases, with 9 bases separating them. CDR1 is MDHEN, CDR2 SYDVKM, per germline. The CDR3 is 13 amino acids. The CDR3 coding sequence is TGTGCCAGCAGTTTAAGGAGGGGAACTGAAGCTTTCTTT. Translating gives CASSLRRGTEAFF.

In this sample, this clone turned up a few times. The CDR3: CASSIRGIAGVTDTQYF. CDR3 nucleotides: TGTGCCAGTAGTATAAGGGGCATAGCGGGGGTCACAGATACGCAGTATTTT. This chain links TRBV19 with TRBJ2-3; 9 nucleotides agree with TRBD2. This CDR3 contains 17 residues. CDR1 is LNHDA, CDR2 SQIVND, per germline (reference sequence). Unmatched junction bases numbered 8, after V lost 2 bases and J lost 2 bases.

V and J are TRBV7-3 and TRBJ2-5; D remains ambiguous. Germline assignment: CDR1 SGHTA and CDR2 FQGTGA. The CDR3 sequence is 13 residues long. Trimming removed 2 bases from V and 5 bases from J, with 9 bases in between. CDR3 bases: TGTGCCAGCAGCTTAGGTAATCGGGAGACCCAGTACTTC. This gives the protein CASSLGNRETQYF.

This rearrangement joins TRBV5-1 to TRBJ1-4, with TRBD1 as a possible D gene (6 bases). Germline CDR1 and CDR2: SGHRS and YFSETQ. V shed 1 base and J shed 5 bases, with 12 bases lying between them. The CDR3 has 15 amino acids. CDR3 DNA: TGCGCCAGCAGCTTGCAAGGGGGACAAAATGAAAAACTGTTTTTT. It specifies CASSLQGGQNEKLFF.

J is TRBJ2-6 and V is TRBV11-2; D gene uncertain. This CDR3 contains 15 residues. V dropped 5 bases and J dropped 0 bases, with 8 bases sitting between them. The germline V gene encodes CDR1 SGHAT and CDR2 FQNNGV. CDR3 region: CASSHYNSGANVLTF. The CDR3 nucleotides are TGTGCCAGCAGCCACTATAACTCTGGGGCCAACGTCCTGACTTTC.

The chain combines TRBV5-5 with TRBJ1-1; D remains unclear. This CDR3 has 15 amino acids. The V and J ends lost 2 bases and 0 bases respectively, with 11 bases between them. Germline values: CDR1 SGHKS, CDR2 YYEKEE (reference sequence). DNA of the CDR3: TGTGCCAGCAGCTTTGGGTCAGGAATGAACACTGAAGCTTTCTTT. It codes for CASSFGSGMNTEAFF.

Here the CDR3 DNA reads TGCGCCAGCAGCCAAGACGGTCCCACGGTCCTCCACGGGAATGAGCAGTTCTTC. Translating it yields CASSQDGPTVLHGNEQFF. V and J are TRBV4-3 and TRBJ2-1, with D hard to call. The CDR3 totals 18 residues. The germline gives CDR1 LGHNA, CDR2 YSLEER. V lost 0 bases and J lost 7, with 22 bases in between.

On this clone itself: At one end the junction does not follow the germline gene, possibly because of a read error. The chain joins TRBV7-9 to TRBJ2-7; 9 bases fit TRBD2. CDR3 size: 14 residues. Germline V CDR1 and CDR2: SEHNR, FQNEAQ (reference sequence). The CDR3 region has the DNA TGTTCCAGCACGGAGGGTAGCGGGGGCTACGAGCAGTACTTC. Protein product: CSSTEGSGGYEQYF. Looking up the rest from reference TRBV7-9 and TRBJ2-7 gives the full variable domain: DTGVSQNPRHKITKRGQNVTFRCDPISEHNRLYWYRQTLGQGPEFLTYFQNEAQLEKSRLLSDRFSAERPKGSFSTLEIQRTEQGDSAMYLCSSTEGSGGYEQYFGPGTRLTVT.

The rearrangement uses TRBV5-6 and TRBJ2-2; 11 nucleotides agree with TRBD1. The CDR3 runs to 15 residues. Trimming at V came to 2 bases and at J to 5 bases, leaving 2 bases not matched to a gene. Germline V gives CDR1 SGHDT, CDR2 YYEEEE. The CDR3 DNA sequence: TGTGCCAGCAGCTTTGGGACAGGGGGGACCGGGGAGCTGTTTTTT. It is translated as CASSFGTGGTGELFF.

The sample holds a few counts of this clone. The J gene is TRBJ1-1, the V gene TRBV4-3, with D tentatively TRBD1 (5 bases). Germline V CDR1 and CDR2: LGHNA, YSLEER. Trimming removed 0 bases from V and 0 bases from J, with 14 bases in between. CDR3 length equals 17 residues. This CDR3 is CASSQEGYEDMNTEAFF. The DNA of the CDR3 is TGCGCCAGCAGCCAAGAGGGGTACGAGGACATGAACACTGAAGCTTTCTTT.

The V gene is TRBV9, the J gene TRBJ2-1; D gene ambiguous. Germline CDR1 and CDR2: SGDLS and YYNGEE. The CDR3 totals 14 residues. Trimming pared 0 bases from V and 3 bases from J, leaving 7 bases between. CDR3 in DNA: TGTGCCAGCAGCGTAGCTACTGGCTACAATGAGCAGTTCTTC. The encoded protein is CASSVATGYNEQFF.

The chain links TRBV6-5 to TRBJ2-1, with 7 bases lining up with TRBD2. The CDR3 is made up of 15 amino acids. The junction had 9 bases not matched to a gene; V was cut back by 6 bases and J by 4 bases. The germline gives CDR1 MNHEY, CDR2 SVGAGI. DNA for the CDR3: TGTGCCAGCAGCCGTAGACTAGCCGATTACAATGAGCAGTTCTTC. Encoded protein: CASSRRLADYNEQFF.

This clone came up once. This sample includes further DNA sequences coding for the same CDR3. The chain employs TRBV27 and TRBJ2-7; D perhaps matches TRBD2 (5 bases). Germline V CDR1 and CDR2: MNHEY, SMNVEV (reference sequence). The CDR3 is 15 residues long. V was shortened by 5 bases and J by 2 bases, with 16 bases between the two germline ends. The CDR3 reads CASSPAAGLPYEQYF. The CDR3 DNA reads as TGTGCCAGCAGTCCGGCGGCGGGTTTACCCTACGAGCAGTACTTC.

The chain employs TRBV6-5 and TRBJ2-1; D possibly corresponds to TRBD1 (6 bases). The germline gives CDR1 MNHEY, CDR2 SVGAGI. The V end was cut by 2 bases, the J end by 10 bases, with 12 bases between. The CDR3 spans 13 residues. This CDR3 is CASSYGMDREQFF. The CDR3 DNA follows: TGTGCCAGCAGTTACGGGATGGACAGAGAGCAGTTCTTC.

DNA for the CDR3: TGCGCCAGCAGCCAAGGACCCAGCGGGGTTCTCGGGGCCAAAAACATTCAGTACTTC. As protein: CASSQGPSGVLGAKNIQYF. The chain is built from TRBV4-1 and TRBJ2-4, with 7 bases fitting TRBD2. Germline values: CDR1 MGHRA, CDR2 YSYEKL. The length of the CDR3 is 19 residues. With V trimmed by 1 base and J by 1 base, 13 bases remained unmatched.

V is TRBV7-6 and J is TRBJ2-5; 9 nucleotides line up with TRBD1. The germline CDR1 and CDR2 sequences are SGHVS and FNYEAQ. With 5 bases clipped from V and 4 bases from J, the junction kept 14 bases outside the gene matches. This CDR3 has 17 amino acids. The CDR3 DNA reads as TGTGCCAGCAGCCAATCAGGCCTGGACAGGGGCACAGAGACCCAGTACTTC. Its protein is CASSQSGLDRGTETQYF.

This clone was counted a few times. The chain carries TRBV5-1 and TRBJ1-1, with D uncertain. CDR1 and CDR2 (germline): SGHRS, YFSETQ. CDR3 length: 14 amino acids. V shed 2 bases and J shed 4 bases, with 12 bases lying between them. CDR3 region: CASSFGSVSTEAFF. The CDR3 region has the DNA TGCGCCAGCAGCTTTGGTTCCGTGAGCACTGAAGCTTTCTTT.

The CDR3 DNA is TGTGCCTGGAGTGCCTACCCGGGACAGGGAGTCCCCTATAATTCACCCCTCCACTTT. Translated, it gives CAWSAYPGQGVPYNSPLHF. This chain joins TRBV30 and TRBJ1-6; TRBD1 agrees at 9 bases. The V and J ends lost 1 base and 2 bases, in that order; junction bases with no gene match: 12. There are 19 residues in the CDR3. CDR1 and CDR2 from the germline V gene are GTSNPN and SVGIG (reference sequence).

This clone was seen only a few times. The chain joins TRBV19 to TRBJ2-1; 8 bases are shared with TRBD2. Per the germline V gene, CDR1 is LNHDA and CDR2 is SQIVND (reference sequence). Unmatched junction bases numbered 12, after V lost 7 bases and J lost 4 bases. This CDR3 region has 16 residues. The DNA for the CDR3 is TGTGCCAGTACCCCCTTCGGGGGGGGTATGTACAATGAGCAGTTCTTC. Residues: CASTPFGGGMYNEQFF.

Only one count was recorded for this clone. This rearrangement joins TRBV6-5 to TRBJ2-3, with 8 nucleotides matching TRBD1. CDR3 length: 14 amino acids. Germline lookup yields CDR1 MNHEY and CDR2 SVGAGI. Trimming removed 6 bases from V and 1 base from J; junction bases left unmatched: 3. CDR3 loop: CASRSGQGTDTQYF. The CDR3 coding sequence is TGTGCCAGCAGATCGGGACAGGGCACAGATACGCAGTATTTT.

This clone appeared a few times. This sequence joins TRBV28 and TRBJ1-2; 9 bases are shared with TRBD1. After removal of 0 bases from V and 3 bases from J, the junction contained 2 bases not matched to a gene. The germline V gene has CDR1 MDHEN and CDR2 SYDVKM. This CDR3 is built from 15 residues. The CDR3 DNA follows: TGTGCCAGCAGTTTATGGGGACAGGGAGACTATGGCTACACCTTC. This codes for CASSLWGQGDYGYTF.

The chain links TRBV6-1 to TRBJ1-2; 8 bases match TRBD1. CDR1 and CDR2 from the germline V gene are MNHNS and SASEGT. CDR3 length: 13 amino acids. The V gene end was trimmed by 8 bases and the J gene end by 5 bases; junction bases not matched to a gene: 7. The CDR3 region is CASGRQGIYGYTF. The CDR3 nucleotides read TGTGCCAGCGGAAGACAGGGGATTTATGGCTACACCTTC.